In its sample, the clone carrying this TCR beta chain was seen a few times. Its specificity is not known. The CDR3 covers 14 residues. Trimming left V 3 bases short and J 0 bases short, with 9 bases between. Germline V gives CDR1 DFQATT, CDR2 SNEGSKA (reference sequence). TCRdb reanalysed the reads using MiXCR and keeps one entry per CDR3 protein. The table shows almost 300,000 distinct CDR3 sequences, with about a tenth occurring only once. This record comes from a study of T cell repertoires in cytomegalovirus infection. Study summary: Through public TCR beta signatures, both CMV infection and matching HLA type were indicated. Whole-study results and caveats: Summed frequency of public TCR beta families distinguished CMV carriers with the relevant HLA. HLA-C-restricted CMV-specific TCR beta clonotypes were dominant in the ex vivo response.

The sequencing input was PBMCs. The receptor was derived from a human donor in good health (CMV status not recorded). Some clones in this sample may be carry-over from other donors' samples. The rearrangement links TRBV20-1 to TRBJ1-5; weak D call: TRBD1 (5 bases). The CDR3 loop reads CSASFRVSNQPQHF. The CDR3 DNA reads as TGCAGTGCTAGTTTCAGGGTTAGCAATCAGCCCCAGCATTTT.